The present TCR beta chain was sequenced within a study of molecular identifiers for immune sequencing clone quantification. From the PCR reads, TCRdb called clonotypes with MiXCR, one entry per CDR3 protein. This table has 400,000 to 600,000 distinct CDR3 sequences, 20% to 25% appearing once. Naive CD8 T cells, phenotype CD8+CD4-CCR7+CD45RA+, were sorted. V gave up 6 bases and J gave up 3 bases; unmatched junction bases: 5. This CDR3 is 15 amino acids long. Germline loops: CDR1 LNHDA, CDR2 SQIVND (reference sequence). The clonotype comes from a human donor in good health. Some libraries in this study had Jurkat cell RNA spiked in. Sequenced material: naive CD8+ T cells from blood, with Jurkat cell RNA spiked in. This sample's subset: FACS-sorted CD8+CD4-CCR7+CD45RA+ naive T cells. This sequence joins TRBV19 and TRBJ2-3; 11 positions match TRBD2. The CDR3 here is CASRPGLAVTDTQYF. CDR3 DNA sequence: TGTGCCAGTAGGCCGGGACTAGCGGTGACAGATACGCAGTATTTT.